The 18 T cell receptor beta chains presented below share a single source sample, sequenced in a study of T cell repertoires in cytomegalovirus infection. TCRdb re-called the reads through MiXCR, storing one row per CDR3 protein. Of hundreds of thousands of distinct CDR3 sequences listed, about 33% are singletons. These receptors have no identified antigens. The specimen comprised cultured PBMCs, sampled from culture after CMV antigen stimulation. These receptors came from a human donor in good health (CMV status not recorded). Some clones in this sample may be carry-over from other donors' samples.

This chain uses TRBV5-1 with TRBJ1-6; TRBD1 agrees at 7 bases. The germline V gene encodes CDR1 SGHRS and CDR2 YFSETQ. This CDR3 contains 15 residues. V shed 0 bases, J shed 10 bases, and the junction held 7 bases outside the gene matches. The CDR3 loop reads CASSLEVGQSSPLHF. The CDR3 DNA is TGCGCCAGCAGCTTGGAAGTGGGACAGAGCTCACCCCTCCACTTT.

The V gene is TRBV3-1, the J gene TRBJ1-2, with TRBD1 as a possible D gene (6 bases). CDR1 and CDR2 from the germline V gene are LGHDT and YNNKEL (reference sequence). Trimming left V 4 bases short and J 6 bases short, with 12 bases between. The CDR3 consists of 13 residues. The CDR3 DNA follows: TGTGCCAGCAGCCTTAACAGGGCGCATGGCTACACCTTC. Translating it yields CASSLNRAHGYTF.

The rearrangement links TRBV29-1 to TRBJ2-2, with D perhaps assigned TRBD1 or TRBD2 (6 bases each). The CDR3 covers 13 residues. V was cut by 2 bases and J by 11 bases, with 15 bases left in between. The germline CDR1 and CDR2 sequences are SQVTM and ANQGSEA. CDR3 loop: CSVEKGGYNELFF. In DNA, the CDR3 is TGCAGCGTTGAAAAAGGGGGGTACAATGAGCTGTTTTTT.

Only a few counts were recorded for this clonotype. The V call is TRBV5-4, the J call TRBJ2-5; 7 bases align to TRBD2. Per germline, CDR1 SGHNT and CDR2 YYREEE (reference sequence). This CDR3 contains 16 residues. V was clipped by 0 bases and J by 0 bases; unmatched bases: 5. The CDR3 DNA sequence: TGTGCCAGCAGCTTGGGCAAGCGGGGATACCAAGAGACCCAGTACTTC. Amino acid sequence: CASSLGKRGYQETQYF.

The V and J genes are TRBV7-6 and TRBJ1-4, with D tentatively TRBD1 (6 bases). The germline CDR1 and CDR2 sequences are SGHVS and FNYEAQ. This CDR3 contains 15 residues. V lost 5 bases, J lost 8 bases, and 18 bases lay in between. CDR3 coding DNA: TGTGCCAGCAGCCGGACCGGGGACACGGACGAAAAACTGTTTTTT. Its protein is CASSRTGDTDEKLFF. Full variable domain (rest looked up from reference TRBV7-6 and TRBJ1-4): GAGVSQSPRYKVTKRGQDVALRCDPISGHVSLYWYRQALGQGPEFLTYFNYEAQQDKSGLPNDRFSAERPEGSISTLTIQRTEQRDSAMYRCASSRTGDTDEKLFFGSGTQLSVL.

The V gene is TRBV10-2, the J gene TRBJ1-4; D is ambiguous. The germline V gene encodes CDR1 WSHSY and CDR2 SAAADI. The CDR3 length is 13 residues. V gave up 10 bases and J gave up 7 bases, with 16 bases separating them. This CDR3 reads CATRTPLGEKLFF. In DNA, the CDR3 is TGCGCCACCAGGACTCCCCTGGGTGAAAAACTGTTTTTT.

This sequence joins TRBV10-3 and TRBJ2-1; 10 bases are a match to TRBD2. The CDR3 covers 13 residues. In germline, CDR1 is ENHRY, CDR2 SYGVKD. V trimming: 6 bases; J trimming: 9 bases; junction bases outside the gene matches: 5. DNA of the CDR3: TGTGCCATCAGGAGCGGGAGGGCCTTTGAGCAGTTCTTC. Its protein product is CAIRSGRAFEQFF.

This clonotype was seen only a few times. The rearrangement uses TRBV6-2 or TRBV6-3 and TRBJ2-1; 7 nucleotides agree with TRBD2. The trim removed 5 bases at V and 4 bases at J, leaving 8 bases unmatched. Germline lookup yields CDR1 MNHEY and CDR2 SVGEGT. This CDR3 is 15 amino acids long. CDR3 in DNA: TGTGCCAGCAGTGCTGTAGGGAGGGGTTACAATGAGCAGTTCTTC. Its translation: CASSAVGRGYNEQFF.

This clonotype has just a few counts. CDR3 loop: CASGGNVGETQYF. In DNA, the CDR3 is TGTGCCAGCGGGGGGAATGTAGGAGAGACCCAGTACTTC. The rearrangement uses TRBV7-8 and TRBJ2-5, with TRBD2 as a possible D gene (6 bases). The CDR3 extends over 13 amino acids. CDR1 is SGHVS, CDR2 FQNEAQ, per germline. V was cut by 8 bases and J by 4 bases, with 14 bases left in between.

The chain recombines TRBV19 with TRBJ1-4; no firm D call. Germline CDR1 LNHDA, CDR2 SQIVND (reference sequence). The CDR3 covers 15 residues. V was shortened by 7 bases and J by 5 bases, with 17 bases between the two germline ends. The CDR3, as DNA: TGTGCCAGTATGGGAGGGCGTCGGAGGAATGAAAAACTGTTTTTT. This translates into CASMGGRRRNEKLFF.

This clonotype was seen more than once but under ten times. The CDR3 region is CASSPLGTANNEQFF. The CDR3 DNA follows: TGTGCCAGCAGCCCCCTCGGGACAGCTAACAATGAGCAGTTCTTC. V usage is TRBV7-2 and J usage is TRBJ2-1, with TRBD1 identical over 7 bases. Germline lookup yields CDR1 SGHTA and CDR2 FQGNSA. The V and J ends lost 5 bases and 5 bases, in that order; junction bases with no gene match: 9. The CDR3 sequence is 15 residues long.

This clonotype has a count of ten or more. The rearrangement links TRBV7-8 to TRBJ2-1; TRBD1 matches 8 bases. The CDR3 length is 16 residues. Germline-derived CDR1 and CDR2 are SGHVS and FQNEAQ. With V trimmed by 1 base and J by 4 bases, 6 bases remained unmatched. CDR3 residues: CASSLGRQGAYNEQFF. The CDR3 DNA follows: TGTGCCAGCAGCTTAGGACGGCAGGGGGCTTACAATGAGCAGTTCTTC. Combining the CDR3 with reference TRBV7-8 and TRBJ2-1 gives the whole variable domain GAGVSQSPRYKVAKRGQDVALRCDPISGHVSLFWYQQALGQGPEFLTYFQNEAQLDKSGLPSDRFFAERPEGSVSTLKIQRTQQEDSAVYLCASSLGRQGAYNEQFFGPGTRLTVL.

This clonotype was observed a single time. The rearrangement uses TRBV2 and TRBJ2-3; TRBD1 matches at 8 bases. Trimming took 10 bases from V and 2 from J; bases not matched to a gene: 11. This CDR3 has 15 residues. Germline CDR1 and CDR2: SNHLY and FYNNEI. The CDR3 loop is CAIYEPGQDTDTQYF. The CDR3 nucleotides read TGTGCCATCTATGAACCGGGACAGGACACAGATACGCAGTATTTT.

The chain couples TRBV7-2 to TRBJ2-3; D unclear. This CDR3 contains 14 residues. The V end lost 3 bases, the J end lost 3 bases, and 10 bases lay between the germline ends. Germline CDR1 is SGHTA and CDR2 is FQGNSA. The CDR3 region is CASSFRRLTDTQYF. DNA of the CDR3: TGTGCCAGCAGCTTTCGCCGATTGACAGATACGCAGTATTTT.

Ten or more counts support this clonotype. V gene TRBV7-2 combines with J gene TRBJ2-1; TRBD2 aligns across 12 bases. Germline trimming cut 5 bases from V and 6 bases from J; bases unmatched to any gene: 14. This CDR3 is built from 18 residues. The V gene's germline CDR1 is SGHTA and CDR2 FQGNSA. CDR3 region: CASSLPSLLAGGFNEQFF. CDR3 coding DNA: TGTGCCAGCAGCCTACCTAGCCTACTAGCGGGGGGATTCAATGAGCAGTTCTTC.

The chain carries TRBV19 and TRBJ1-4; D is possibly TRBD1 (5 bases). With 5 bases removed from V and 8 bases from J, the gap between germline ends came to 21 bases. CDR3 size: 16 residues. Looked up from germline, CDR1 is LNHDA and CDR2 is SQIVND (reference sequence). In DNA form, the CDR3 reads TGTGCCAGTAGTCCTCTCTCGACAGCCCGGCGAGAAAAACTGTTTTTT. Translating it yields CASSPLSTARREKLFF.

This clonotype was counted a few times. V gene TRBV12-3 or TRBV12-4 combines with J gene TRBJ1-2, with a possible D match to TRBD1 (5 bases). Trimming pared 2 bases from V and 8 bases from J, leaving 12 bases between. The CDR3 has 13 amino acids. CDR3 loop: CASSLSGTRGYTF. The DNA for the CDR3 is TGTGCCAGCAGTTTAAGCGGGACGAGAGGCTACACCTTC.

This clonotype was seen a handful of times. The chain combines TRBV27 with TRBJ2-6, with TRBD1 identical over 9 bases. Trimming removed 7 bases from V and 3 bases from J; junction bases left unmatched: 19. This CDR3 is 20 amino acids long. Per the germline V gene, CDR1 is MNHEY and CDR2 is SMNVEV (reference sequence). The CDR3 bases are TGTGCCAGCAACACGGAGCCTCCGGGACAGGGAGTTGGTGGGGCCAACGTCCTGACTTTC. Translating gives CASNTEPPGQGVGGANVLTF. Combining the CDR3 with reference TRBV27 and TRBJ2-6 gives the whole variable domain EAQVTQNPRYLITVTGKKLTVTCSQNMNHEYMSWYRQDPGLGLRQIYYSMNVEVTDKGDVPEGYKVSRKEKRNFPLILESPSPNQTSLYFCASNTEPPGQGVGGANVLTFGAGSRLTVL.